This T cell receptor (beta chain) emerged from a study of response to subunit inactivated influenza vaccine. TCRdb re-called the RT-PCR reads through MiXCR, storing one row per CDR3 protein. Among more than 250,000 distinct CDR3 sequences listed, just over 20% were seen once. The CDR3 length is 17 residues. Germline CDR1 and CDR2: MNHEY and SVGEGT. Losses at the gene ends were 2 bases for V and 3 bases for J; bases not matched to a gene: 12. As to this clonotype: Its antigen is not known.

Study results and caveats: T cells newly recruited by each seasonal influenza vaccination are few, the authors suggested.

The receptor comes from a man aged 45-69 years who received an inactivated influenza vaccine. This chain uses TRBV6-2 or TRBV6-3 with TRBJ2-7, with 8 nucleotides matching TRBD1. The specimen comprised PBMCs from blood, sampled about 19 months after vaccination. The CDR3 DNA follows: TGTGCCAGCAGTTACCCCCTCAATGCAGGGGGCATCTACGAGCAGTACTTC. Amino acids: CASSYPLNAGGIYEQYF.